This TCR beta chain originates from a study of blood T cells in healthy people across ages. About the research overall: About one barcoded beta molecule per two T cells came from capture by template switching.

CDR1 ENHRY and CDR2 SYGVKD come from the germline V gene. V lost 8 bases, J lost 2 bases, and 5 bases lay in between. CDR3 size: 11 residues. Then a second PCR, running roughly 6 to 12 cycles, was carried out with a sample-barcoded 5' primer and a J-beta primer mix. TCRdb re-called the 5' RACE reads through MiXCR, storing one row per CDR3 protein. The sample holds about 580,000 distinct CDR3 sequences, less than 60% seen once. This sequence was found in a man aged 80 or over in good health. This chain uses TRBV10-3 with TRBJ2-3; D unclear. Sequencing was carried out using blood. The CDR3 bases are TGTGCCATCCGCTTCACAGATACGCAGTATTTT. It yields the protein CAIRFTDTQYF.